Presented here are 16 T cell receptor beta chains from one specimen sequenced in a study of CD8+CD57+ T cells in acquired aplastic anemia. TCR beta VDJ and CDR3 were profiled, and genomic DNA was the template. Using its own MiXCR run on the reads, TCRdb lists one record per CDR3 protein. Of 98,000 or so distinct CDR3 sequences listed, approximately 48% are singletons. The specimen sequenced was sorted CD4+, CD8+, or CD8+CD57+ T cells (not recorded which) from PBMCs. The receptors derive from a human donor in good health, serving as a control.

There are many counts of this clonotype. The chain employs TRBV19 and TRBJ1-1; D call uncertain. This CDR3 comprises 12 residues. Trimming stripped 6 bases from V and 5 bases from J, with 10 bases between. CDR1 and CDR2 from the germline V gene are LNHDA and SQIVND (reference sequence). The CDR3 DNA reads as TGTGCCAGTAGAAGTATTAGTACTGAAGCTTTCTTT. It yields the protein CASRSISTEAFF.

V is TRBV20-1 and J is TRBJ2-7; perhaps TRBD1 as D (6 bases). Trimming took off 1 base at V and 3 bases at J, with 13 bases between the two ends. Germline V lookup: CDR1 DFQATT, CDR2 SNEGSKA (reference sequence). This CDR3 is built from 14 residues. The CDR3 nucleotides are TGCAGTGCTAGAGGACAGGCGCACGACTACGAGCAGTACTTC. It translates to CSARGQAHDYEQYF.

This clonotype has just one count. The chain has TRBV5-1 and TRBJ2-5; D may match TRBD1 or TRBD2 (5 bases each). CDR1 is SGHRS and CDR2 is YFSETQ in the germline V gene. This CDR3 comprises 16 residues. Trimming removed 4 bases from V and 5 bases from J, with 21 bases in between. The CDR3 sequence is CASSPVGEGRGETQYF. Written as DNA, the CDR3 is TGCGCCAGCAGCCCTGTGGGCGAGGGGCGAGGCGAGACCCAGTACTTC.

This clonotype has ten or more counts. The V and J genes are TRBV7-9 and TRBJ1-1; TRBD1 matches 9 bases. V lost 3 bases to trimming and J lost 2 bases; unmatched junction nucleotides: 16. Germline V gene sequence: CDR1 SEHNR, CDR2 FQNEAQ (reference sequence). The CDR3 has 19 amino acids. Written as DNA, the CDR3 is TGTGCCAGCAGCTTGGCGGGGGACAGGGCCCCTCAGGGAAACACTGAAGCTTTCTTT. Its protein is CASSLAGDRAPQGNTEAFF.

This chain uses TRBV12-3 or TRBV12-4 with TRBJ1-5, with 7 bases fitting TRBD1. Trimming at V came to 4 bases and at J to 5 bases, leaving 5 bases not matched to a gene. The CDR3 sequence is 14 residues long. This chain's CDR3 is CASSSWTGDQPQHF. The CDR3 region has the DNA TGTGCCAGCAGTTCTTGGACAGGCGATCAGCCCCAGCATTTT.

The genes are TRBV30 and TRBJ2-5; D may be TRBD1 (5 bases). The germline V gene encodes CDR1 GTSNPN and CDR2 SVGIG (reference sequence). V lost 0 bases to trimming and J lost 5 bases, with 13 bases between them. The CDR3 consists of 14 residues. CDR3: CAWSVPGSMETQYF. DNA for the CDR3: TGTGCCTGGAGTGTTCCAGGGTCAATGGAGACCCAGTACTTC. Combining the CDR3 with reference TRBV30 and TRBJ2-5 gives the whole variable domain SQTIHQWPATLVQPVGSPLSLECTVEGTSNPNLYWYRQAAGRGLQLLFYSVGIGQISSEVPQNLSASRPQDRQFILSSKKLLLSDSGFYLCAWSVPGSMETQYFGPGTRLLVL.

V usage is TRBV6-7 and J usage is TRBJ2-1, with D possibly being TRBD1 (6 bases). TRBV6-7 is marked as an open reading frame, function uncertain. This CDR3 region has 15 residues. V gave up 9 bases and J gave up 3 bases, with 18 bases separating them. CDR3 amino acids: CASTPIQDSYNEQFF. The CDR3 region has the DNA TGTGCCAGTACCCCCATTCAGGACAGCTACAATGAGCAGTTCTTC.

The V gene is TRBV10-3, the J gene TRBJ2-7; the D gene is possibly TRBD2 (5 bases). V was pared by 8 bases and J by 2 bases, with 13 bases between. Germline CDR1 reads ENHRY; CDR2 reads SYGVKD. The CDR3 sequence is 13 residues long. For the CDR3, the DNA is TGTGCCATCGGAGGAGAATCAACCTACGAGCAGTACTTC. The encoded protein is CAIGGESTYEQYF.

The V and J genes are TRBV29-1 and TRBJ2-1; D remains unclear. The CDR3 runs to 11 residues. V was pared by 7 bases and J by 5 bases, with 9 bases between. In germline, CDR1 is SQVTM, CDR2 ANQGSEA. CDR3 region: CSGYLDNEQFF. CDR3 sequence (DNA): TGCAGCGGTTATCTTGACAATGAGCAGTTCTTC.

This clonotype turned up a few times. The chain has TRBV10-3 and TRBJ1-2; D not resolved. This CDR3 comprises 12 residues. V was trimmed by 5 bases and J by 5 bases, leaving 9 bases between them. The germline CDR1 and CDR2 sequences are ENHRY and SYGVKD. The CDR3, as DNA: TGTGCCATCAGTAGTACGGGGTATGGCTACACCTTC. It specifies CAISSTGYGYTF.

This clonotype was seen ten or more times. This rearrangement joins TRBV5-1 to TRBJ2-3; 7 bases agree with TRBD2. Germline-derived CDR1 and CDR2 are SGHRS and YFSETQ. This CDR3 is built from 15 residues. Trimming took 1 base from V and 0 from J; bases not matched to a gene: 2. CDR3 nucleotides: TGCGCCAGCAGCTTGATAGCGGGTAGCACAGATACGCAGTATTTT. It encodes CASSLIAGSTDTQYF.

The chain has TRBV10-3 and TRBJ2-7, with D tentatively TRBD2 (5 bases). Germline lookup yields CDR1 ENHRY and CDR2 SYGVKD. The CDR3 has 13 amino acids. V dropped 4 bases and J dropped 0 bases, with 7 bases sitting between them. CDR3 DNA: TGTGCCATCAGTGTCGGACTCTCCTACGAGCAGTACTTC. Residues: CAISVGLSYEQYF.

The rearrangement joins TRBV2 to TRBJ2-7; D ambiguous. The CDR3 covers 11 residues. V was clipped by 4 bases and J by 8 bases, with 9 bases between them. The germline gives CDR1 SNHLY, CDR2 FYNNEI. The CDR3 region is CASSVLTKQYV. In DNA form, the CDR3 reads TGTGCCAGCAGTGTGTTAACCAAGCAGTACGTC.

The sample holds a few counts of this clonotype. CDR3 DNA sequence: TGTGCCAGCAGTTTAGAGCGCGGGGGGGCTAATGAGCAGTTCTTC. Its translation: CASSLERGGANEQFF. The chain has TRBV27 and TRBJ2-1; 9 nucleotides agree with TRBD2. V trimming: 2 bases; J trimming: 7 bases; junction bases outside the gene matches: 6. The CDR3 contains 15 residues. The V gene's germline CDR1 is MNHEY and CDR2 SMNVEV (reference sequence).

The chain is built from TRBV24-1 and TRBJ1-2, with D unresolved. Germline V CDR1 and CDR2: KGHDR, SFDVKD. The CDR3 contains 13 residues. V gave up 4 bases and J gave up 8 bases, with 13 bases separating them. The DNA for the CDR3 is TGTGCCACCAGTGACCCAGGAGGGCGCGGCTACACCTTC. This translates into CATSDPGGRGYTF.

The V and J genes are TRBV5-1 and TRBJ1-6; D uncertain. The V gene lost 0 bases and the J gene lost 8 bases, with 6 bases spanning the gap. CDR1 SGHRS and CDR2 YFSETQ come from the germline V gene. There are 13 residues in the CDR3. This CDR3 reads CASSLGIDSPLHF. DNA of the CDR3: TGCGCCAGCAGCTTGGGTATCGATTCACCCCTCCACTTT.